The 17 T cell receptor beta chains listed next were all sequenced from one sample in a study of CD8 T cells in Susac syndrome. With random hexamers, reverse transcription was performed on roughly 0.5 to 1 ug of RNA. In TCRdb, the immunoSEQ multiplex PCR reads were re-called with MiXCR into one record per CDR3 protein. Of roughly 170,000 distinct CDR3 sequences in the sample, about 94% were seen once. Source material: CD4+ T cells from PBMCs. All receptors come from a human donor with multiple sclerosis.

The chain recombines TRBV2 with TRBJ2-7; a weak D match, TRBD1 (6 bases). The germline V gene has CDR1 SNHLY and CDR2 FYNNEI. Trimming removed 6 bases from V and 4 bases from J, with 10 bases in between. This CDR3 is 12 amino acids long. The CDR3 nucleotides read TGTGCCAGCAGGCGCCAGGGGTACGAGCAGTACTTC. Amino acids: CASRRQGYEQYF.

The chain combines TRBV12-3 or TRBV12-4 with TRBJ1-5, with D possibly TRBD1 on 5 matching bases. The CDR3 is made up of 13 amino acids. V was shortened by 3 bases and J by 8 bases, with 11 bases between the two germline ends. For the CDR3, the DNA is TGTGCCAGCAGTTTGCAGGGTTTCGAGCCCCAGCATTTT. Protein product: CASSLQGFEPQHF.

The chain joins TRBV5-1 to TRBJ2-5; 8 nucleotides align to TRBD2. Germline V lookup: CDR1 SGHRS, CDR2 YFSETQ. The CDR3 contains 16 residues. With V trimmed by 6 bases and J by 4 bases, 14 bases remained unmatched. CDR3 protein: CASNPGGTRRGETQYF. As DNA, the CDR3 is TGCGCCAGCAACCCCGGGGGGACTAGAAGGGGAGAGACCCAGTACTTC.

This chain connects TRBV5-4 to TRBJ1-2; 7 nucleotides match TRBD1. Trimming took 4 bases from V and 7 from J; bases not matched to a gene: 10. CDR1 is SGHNT, CDR2 YYREEE, per germline (reference sequence). The CDR3 extends over 14 amino acids. This CDR3 is CASSGQVGDGGYTF. The CDR3 DNA sequence: TGTGCCAGCAGCGGACAGGTGGGGGACGGTGGCTACACCTTC.

The chain couples TRBV15 to TRBJ2-5, with 7 positions matching TRBD1. Losses at the gene ends were 0 bases for V and 5 bases for J; bases not matched to a gene: 12. CDR1 and CDR2 from the germline V gene are LNHNV and YYDKDF (reference sequence). CDR3 size: 17 residues. CDR3 loop: CATSRDRTGLVVETQYF. DNA of the CDR3: TGTGCCACCAGCAGAGATCGGACAGGCCTGGTTGTGGAGACCCAGTACTTC.

The chain employs TRBV5-4 and TRBJ1-4; D not certain. The CDR3 is 13 amino acids. Germline loops: CDR1 SGHNT, CDR2 YYREEE (reference sequence). V shed 2 bases and J shed 4 bases, with 6 bases lying between them. The DNA for the CDR3 is TGTGCCAGCAGCTTTGCCGGTAATGAAAAACTGTTTTTT. Translating it yields CASSFAGNEKLFF.

The CDR3 DNA follows: TGTGCCAGCACCCGGGGAGGGACAGGGGTCAATGAGCAGTTCTTC. The encoded protein is CASTRGGTGVNEQFF. The chain combines TRBV12-3 or TRBV12-4 with TRBJ2-1; 10 nucleotides align to TRBD1. CDR3 length: 15 amino acids. J gave up 6 bases and V 7 bases, and 9 bases lay outside the gene matches.

CDR3 sequence (DNA): TGTGCCAGCAGTTACGGCAGGGGGGAGATGAACACTGAAGCTTTCTTT. Protein: CASSYGRGEMNTEAFF. The rearrangement joins TRBV6-6 to TRBJ1-1; 7 nucleotides agree with TRBD1. The V gene end was trimmed by 2 bases and the J gene end by 0 bases; junction bases not matched to a gene: 6. CDR3 length: 16 residues. In germline, CDR1 is MNHNY, CDR2 SVGAGI (reference sequence).

The chain joins TRBV7-2 to TRBJ2-5; maybe TRBD1 (6 bases). The CDR3 length is 14 residues. V was shortened by 2 bases and J by 2 bases, with 9 bases between the two germline ends. Germline V CDR1 and CDR2: SGHTA, FQGNSA. DNA of the CDR3: TGTGCCAGCAGCTTACAGGACAGACAAGAGACCCAGTACTTC. Protein sequence: CASSLQDRQETQYF.

CDR3 protein: CASSSSPSGGGGETQYF. DNA for the CDR3: TGTGCCAGCAGTTCCTCCCCTAGCGGGGGGGGCGGGGAGACCCAGTACTTC. This chain connects TRBV7-6 to TRBJ2-5, with 12 bases lining up with TRBD2. Trimming cost V 6 bases and J 5 bases; bases outside gene matches: 13. CDR1 and CDR2 (germline): SGHVS, FNYEAQ. The CDR3 runs 17 residues.

CDR3 nucleotide sequence: TGTGCCACCAGTGATTTCCTAGGGACTAGCGGGATCGTTCAGTTCTTC. Protein: CATSDFLGTSGIVQFF. The chain employs TRBV24-1 and TRBJ2-1; 13 positions match TRBD2. Germline V gene sequence: CDR1 KGHDR, CDR2 SFDVKD. The CDR3 runs to 16 residues. The V gene end was trimmed by 1 base and the J gene end by 13 bases; junction bases not matched to a gene: 9.

The gene calls are TRBV3-1 and TRBJ2-1; D gene ambiguous. Trimming pared 3 bases from V and 6 bases from J, leaving 21 bases between. The CDR3 extends over 17 amino acids. CDR1 is LGHDT, CDR2 YNNKEL, per germline (reference sequence). The CDR3 DNA is TGTGCCAGCAGCCAGTATACCCGAGGCTCACCCTGCAATGAGCAGTTCTTC. As protein: CASSQYTRGSPCNEQFF.

The CDR3 nucleotides read TGTGCCTGGCTGGGACTAGCGGGAGTGCTTAGCACAGATACGCAGTATTTT. Amino acid sequence: CAWLGLAGVLSTDTQYF. The chain combines TRBV30 with TRBJ2-3; TRBD2 agrees at 14 bases. V dropped 5 bases and J dropped 0; count of bases not matched to a gene: 7. CDR3 size: 17 residues. Germline CDR1 reads GTSNPN; CDR2 reads SVGIG (reference sequence).

V gene TRBV20-1 combines with J gene TRBJ2-7, with a tentative D call TRBD2 (6 bases). CDR3 length: 12 residues. V lost 7 bases, J lost 3 bases, and 13 bases lay in between. Germline V gene lookup returns CDR1 DFQATT and CDR2 SNEGSKA (reference sequence). The CDR3 sequence is CSVTRQNYEQYF. The DNA for the CDR3 is TGCAGTGTGACTAGACAAAACTACGAGCAGTACTTC.

J is TRBJ1-5 and V is TRBV7-9; D perhaps matches TRBD1 (6 bases). The length of the CDR3 is 15 residues. Germline loops: CDR1 SEHNR, CDR2 FQNEAQ (reference sequence). Trimming took off 2 bases at V and 1 base at J, with 9 bases between the two ends. CDR3 sequence (DNA): TGTGCCAGCAGCTTATTCGGGGGCAGCAATCAGCCCCAGCATTTT. Its protein is CASSLFGGSNQPQHF.

This chain uses TRBV28 with TRBJ2-7; D is unclear. Germline V gene sequence: CDR1 MDHEN, CDR2 SYDVKM. The CDR3 length is 13 residues. Trimming removed 6 bases at V and 2 bases at J, with 11 bases between. Here the CDR3 DNA reads TGTGCCAGCAGACACCCCGGCCCCTACGAGCAGTACTTC. Protein: CASRHPGPYEQYF.

The chain recombines TRBV10-3 with TRBJ2-5; 10 bases agree with TRBD2. With V trimmed by 8 bases and J by 4 bases, 7 bases remained unmatched. Germline CDR1 and CDR2: ENHRY and SYGVKD. This CDR3 is 14 amino acids long. The CDR3 spells CAIEASGSGETQYF. DNA of the CDR3: TGTGCCATCGAGGCTAGCGGGAGCGGAGAGACCCAGTACTTC.